What follows are 26 T cell receptor beta chains derived from one specimen sequenced in a study of cytomegalovirus exposure and HLA in healthy donors. PCR used 60 Vbeta primers and 13 Jbeta primers. TCRdb's copy holds only in-frame clones and misses some; the assay was immunoSEQ multiplex PCR. The sample yields under 200,000 clones, roughly 84% seen once. Sequencing input: PBMCs. These receptors were taken from a man aged 25-45 years in good health and CMV-seropositive.

The gene calls are TRBV19 and TRBJ2-3, with 10 bases identical to TRBD1. Germline V gene lookup returns CDR1 LNHDA and CDR2 SQIVND (reference sequence). The CDR3 runs 16 residues. The V segment lost 6 bases and the J segment 3 bases; nucleotides outside the gene matches: 9. Here the CDR3 reads CASRAIGTGVTDTQYF. The CDR3 nucleotides read TGTGCCAGTAGGGCCATCGGGACAGGGGTTACAGATACGCAGTATTTT.

V gene TRBV4-3 combines with J gene TRBJ1-3; possible D gene TRBD1, 6 bases. Trimming removed 1 base at V and 4 bases at J, with 11 bases between. Germline CDR1 reads LGHNA; CDR2 reads YSLEER. The CDR3 is 15 residues long. CDR3 in amino acids: CASSQGSGQGNTIYF. The CDR3 DNA is TGCGCCAGCAGCCAAGGGTCAGGACAGGGAAACACCATATATTTT.

V gene TRBV10-2 combines with J gene TRBJ2-7; maybe TRBD1 (6 bases). The ends were cut back, 2 bases at V and 1 base at J, with 9 bases in the middle. The CDR3 length is 14 residues. The germline V gene has CDR1 WSHSY and CDR2 SAAADI. The CDR3 protein is CASSEQGQSYEQYF. The CDR3 nucleotides read TGCGCCAGCAGTGAGCAGGGGCAATCCTACGAGCAGTACTTC.

This clone appeared a few times. The chain joins TRBV2 to TRBJ2-7; weak D call: TRBD1 (6 bases). CDR1 and CDR2 from the germline V gene are SNHLY and FYNNEI. CDR3 length: 13 amino acids. The V gene lost 1 base and the J gene lost 4 bases, with 8 bases spanning the gap. The CDR3 is CASSEDRVYEQYV. The CDR3 coding sequence is TGTGCCAGCAGTGAAGACAGGGTGTACGAGCAGTACGTC.

The J gene is TRBJ2-4, the V gene TRBV7-8; D is perhaps TRBD1 (8 bases). This CDR3 contains 15 residues. CDR1 and CDR2 (germline): SGHVS, FQNEAQ. V lost 1 base and J 5 bases, leaving 12 bases between the germline ends. CDR3 nucleotides: TGTGCCAGCAGCTTAGTTACAGGGGGGGAAAACATTCAGTACTTC. It encodes CASSLVTGGENIQYF.

The chain carries TRBV7-9 and TRBJ2-2; a possible D gene is TRBD1 (6 bases). V lost 3 bases, J lost 6 bases, and 17 bases lay in between. The germline gives CDR1 SEHNR, CDR2 FQNEAQ (reference sequence). The CDR3 has 16 amino acids. CDR3: CASSFSARGTAGELFF. For the CDR3, the DNA is TGTGCCAGCAGCTTTTCGGCCAGGGGAACAGCCGGGGAGCTGTTTTTT.

This clone was observed once. The rearrangement links TRBV27 to TRBJ2-5; possible D gene TRBD2, 6 bases. This CDR3 has 15 amino acids. Germline-derived CDR1 and CDR2 are MNHEY and SMNVEV (reference sequence). Trimming stripped 0 bases from V and 1 base from J, with 9 bases between. In nucleotides, the CDR3 is TGTGCCAGCAGTTTATCGGAGGGTCCCCAAGAGACCCAGTACTTC. Translating gives CASSLSEGPQETQYF.

The chain recombines TRBV19 with TRBJ1-5; D call uncertain. The CDR3 consists of 15 residues. Trimming stripped 3 bases from V and 0 bases from J, with 9 bases between. Per germline, CDR1 LNHDA and CDR2 SQIVND (reference sequence). The CDR3: CASSIYVYSNQPQHF. The CDR3, as DNA: TGTGCCAGTAGTATCTACGTGTATAGCAATCAGCCCCAGCATTTT.

This clone turned up a few times. The rearrangement uses TRBV7-9 and TRBJ1-1, with D possibly matching TRBD1 (5 bases). Germline V gene lookup returns CDR1 SEHNR and CDR2 FQNEAQ (reference sequence). This CDR3 region has 11 residues. V gave up 7 bases and J gave up 5 bases, with 8 bases separating them. The CDR3 bases are TGTGCCAGCAATGGGGGGACTGAAGCTTTCTTT. Amino acids: CASNGGTEAFF. Using reference TRBV7-9 and TRBJ1-1 for the parts outside the CDR3, the full variable domain is DTGVSQNPRHKITKRGQNVTFRCDPISEHNRLYWYRQTLGQGPEFLTYFQNEAQLEKSRLLSDRFSAERPKGSFSTLEIQRTEQGDSAMYLCASNGGTEAFFGQGTRLTVV.

This clone was counted a few times. V is TRBV5-1 and J is TRBJ1-1; TRBD1 is a possible D gene (5 bases). The CDR3 contains 14 residues. Germline loops: CDR1 SGHRS, CDR2 YFSETQ. The V end lost 2 bases, the J end lost 1 base, and 9 bases lay between the germline ends. This CDR3 is CASSLWGPNTEAFF. The CDR3 bases are TGCGCCAGCAGCTTATGGGGCCCGAACACTGAAGCTTTCTTT.

The rearrangement links TRBV6-6 to TRBJ2-1; 9 nucleotides match TRBD2. V lost 0 bases, J lost 2 bases, and 2 bases stayed unmatched. The germline V gene has CDR1 MNHNY and CDR2 SVGAGI (reference sequence). This CDR3 is built from 16 residues. CDR3 amino acids: CASSYSGGRAYNEQFF. CDR3 in DNA: TGTGCCAGCAGTTACTCGGGCGGGAGGGCCTACAATGAGCAGTTCTTC.

This clone was seen a handful of times. In nucleotides, the CDR3 is TGTGCCAGCAGCTTGTTTGAGACAGGGAGCACTGAAGCTTTCTTT. Translated, it gives CASSLFETGSTEAFF. The chain carries TRBV5-6 and TRBJ1-1; TRBD1 matches 7 bases. The length of the CDR3 is 15 residues. Trimming cost V 1 base and J 4 bases; bases outside gene matches: 7. Germline V CDR1 and CDR2: SGHDT, YYEEEE.

The table lists this clone with a few counts. The rearrangement joins TRBV19 to TRBJ2-5; 9 bases are a match to TRBD2. The trim removed 3 bases at V and 5 bases at J, leaving 7 bases unmatched. The CDR3 length is 15 residues. Germline CDR1 is LNHDA and CDR2 is SQIVND (reference sequence). The CDR3 region is CASSMGLAGRETQYF. The DNA for the CDR3 is TGTGCCAGTAGTATGGGACTAGCTGGGAGGGAGACCCAGTACTTC.

This chain links TRBV5-5 with TRBJ1-2; 9 bases are a match to TRBD1. This CDR3 has 14 residues. The V gene end was trimmed by 1 base and the J gene end by 6 bases; junction bases not matched to a gene: 4. Germline assignment: CDR1 SGHKS and CDR2 YYEKEE (reference sequence). CDR3 nucleotide sequence: TGTGCCAGCAGCTTGATACAGGGGGCCAATGGCTACACCTTC. Translation: CASSLIQGANGYTF.

The chain uses TRBV19 and TRBJ1-2; unclear D gene. The V gene lost 3 bases and the J gene lost 5 bases, with 13 bases spanning the gap. CDR3 length: 14 amino acids. Germline lookup yields CDR1 LNHDA and CDR2 SQIVND (reference sequence). CDR3 region: CASSMAGVEYGYTF. In DNA form, the CDR3 reads TGTGCCAGTAGTATGGCCGGGGTCGAGTATGGCTACACCTTC.

The gene calls are TRBV7-6 and TRBJ2-5; D is possibly TRBD1 (7 bases). Germline loops: CDR1 SGHVS, CDR2 FNYEAQ. V dropped 3 bases and J dropped 1 base, with 12 bases sitting between them. The CDR3 sequence is 15 residues long. This CDR3 reads CASSFGGQIQETQYF. The CDR3 coding sequence is TGTGCCAGCAGCTTCGGGGGACAGATCCAAGAGACCCAGTACTTC.

This rearrangement joins TRBV2 to TRBJ2-3; 8 nucleotides align to TRBD1. CDR1 SNHLY and CDR2 FYNNEI come from the germline V gene. There are 17 residues in the CDR3. The V gene end was trimmed by 10 bases and the J gene end by 0 bases; junction bases not matched to a gene: 15. Here the CDR3 reads CATSRGQGYSSTDTQYF. CDR3 nucleotides: TGTGCCACCTCAAGAGGACAGGGATACTCTAGCACAGATACGCAGTATTTT.

The rearrangement joins TRBV30 to TRBJ1-3, with unresolved D. Germline V gene sequence: CDR1 GTSNPN, CDR2 SVGIG (reference sequence). Trimming left V 1 base short and J 7 bases short, with 11 bases between. The CDR3 covers 13 residues. The CDR3 reads CAWSASTGNTIYF. For the CDR3, the DNA is TGTGCCTGGAGTGCGTCTACCGGGAACACCATATATTTT.

The chain combines TRBV7-2 with TRBJ1-3; TRBD1 agrees at 7 bases. The DNA end is a closer match to TRBJ2-2, so the J assignment may be wrong. The V gene's germline CDR1 is SGHTA and CDR2 FQGNSA. The CDR3 covers 15 residues. The DNA for the CDR3 is TGTGCCAGCCCCTCGACAGGGTCTTACACCGGGGAGCTGTTTTTT. Amino acid sequence: CASPSTGSYTGELFF.

Worth noting for this clone: At one end the junction does not follow the germline gene, possibly because of a read error. The rearrangement uses TRBV7-9 and TRBJ1-1; 11 nucleotides agree with TRBD1. CDR3 length: 17 amino acids. Germline CDR1 reads SEHNR; CDR2 reads FQNEAQ (reference sequence). The DNA of the CDR3 is TGTTCCAGCAGCTCTAACCGTCGGACAGGGGGCAAGACTGAAGCTTTCTTT. Protein product: CSSSSNRRTGGKTEAFF.

The chain joins TRBV5-1 to TRBJ1-3; 7 positions match TRBD1. The CDR3 sequence is 14 residues long. CDR1 and CDR2 from the germline V gene are SGHRS and YFSETQ. The V gene end was trimmed by 4 bases and the J gene end by 3 bases; junction bases not matched to a gene: 4. For the CDR3, the DNA is TGCGCCAGCAGCCCACAGGGGAATGGAAACACCATATATTTT. Translation: CASSPQGNGNTIYF.

This clone was seen only a few times. V usage is TRBV4-1 and J usage is TRBJ2-1, with 10 bases matching TRBD2. The V gene's germline CDR1 is MGHRA and CDR2 YSYEKL. V lost 3 bases, J lost 7 bases, and 12 bases stayed unmatched. The CDR3 has 17 amino acids. The CDR3 coding sequence is TGCGCCAGCAGCCAGGACGACGCGGGACTAGCGATTAATGAGCAGTTCTTC. This codes for CASSQDDAGLAINEQFF.

CDR3 region: CASSYREYGELFF. Here the CDR3 DNA reads TGTGCCAGCTCGTACAGGGAGTACGGGGAGCTGTTTTTT. This chain connects TRBV18 to TRBJ2-2; D perhaps matches TRBD1 (6 bases). This CDR3 region has 13 residues. CDR1 KGHSH and CDR2 LQKENI come from the germline V gene. V shed 6 bases and J shed 7 bases, with 12 bases lying between them.

The chain carries TRBV5-5 and TRBJ2-3; maybe TRBD1 (6 bases). V lost 4 bases and J lost 4, with 10 bases in between. The CDR3 is made up of 13 amino acids. Per germline, CDR1 SGHKS and CDR2 YYEKEE (reference sequence). CDR3 sequence (DNA): TGTGCCAGCAGCCAGGGGCAGCCAGATACGCAGTATTTT. Translated, it gives CASSQGQPDTQYF.

The chain employs TRBV7-2 and TRBJ1-1, with D possibly TRBD1 on 6 matching bases. Trimming cost V 5 bases and J 3 bases, with 13 bases left between them. CDR3 length: 14 amino acids. CDR1 SGHTA and CDR2 FQGNSA come from the germline V gene. The CDR3 spells CASSPYRADTEAFF. In nucleotides, the CDR3 is TGTGCCAGCAGCCCGTACAGGGCTGACACTGAAGCTTTCTTT.

Only a few counts were recorded for this clone. The DNA for the CDR3 is TGTGCCAGCAGGAGGATTTATCTCGCGAACCGCGGGGAGCTGTTTTTT. This codes for CASRRIYLANRGELFF. The chain employs TRBV28 and TRBJ2-2; no definite D call. V lost 6 bases to trimming and J lost 7 bases, with 21 bases between them. The CDR3 runs 16 residues. From germline, CDR1 is MDHEN and CDR2 SYDVKM.